This TCR beta chain was identified during a study of blood T cell repertoires in COVID-19. Study in general: Samples taken during acute and convalescent COVID-19 were collected in the United States, Italy and Spain. PBMCs, B-cell-depleted T cells, or T cells were the source of the cDNA or gDNA that made up the material.

The assay was immunoSEQ multiplex PCR, and TCRdb's table has in-frame clones only and misses some. Of fewer than 350,000 clones detected, 89% appear once; the ten largest clones hold approximately 5.5%. The CDR3 runs 15 residues. The germline V gene has CDR1 SGDLS and CDR2 YYNGEE. J was trimmed by 2 bases and V by 1 base; bases with no gene match: 3. Assignment of participants to cohorts was predicated upon participant-reported clinical history. This clone was seen just once. V gene TRBV9 combines with J gene TRBJ2-3; TRBD2 agrees at 8 bases. This receptor was obtained from a man aged 55 to 70 who had recovered from COVID-19. The specimen was PBMCs or T cells enriched from blood (not recorded which). As DNA, the CDR3 is TGTGCCAGCAGCGTAAGACTAGCGTACACAGATACGCAGTATTTT. Residues: CASSVRLAYTDTQYF. Supplemented by reference TRBV9 and TRBJ2-3, the full variable domain reads DSGVTQTPKHLITATGQRVTLRCSPRSGDLSVYWYQQSLDQGLQFLIQYYNGEERAKGNILERFSAQQFPDLHSELNLSSLELGDSALYFCASSVRLAYTDTQYFGPGTRLTVL.